Each of the 25 T cell receptor beta chains below was sequenced from the same sample in a study of blood T cell repertoires in COVID-19. The assay was immunoSEQ multiplex PCR, and TCRdb's table has in-frame clones only and misses some. This table holds tens of thousands of clones, roughly 82% found once. The specimen was peripheral blood. The receptors derive from a woman of 80 years or more with acute or convalescent COVID-19.

This sequence joins TRBV11-2 and TRBJ1-6; weak D call: TRBD1 (5 bases). The CDR3 is 15 residues long. V shed 3 bases and J shed 8 bases, with 14 bases lying between them. The germline V gene has CDR1 SGHAT and CDR2 FQNNGV. The CDR3 reads CASSFLGGSDSPLHF. In DNA form, the CDR3 reads TGTGCCAGCAGCTTCCTCGGGGGTTCCGATTCACCCCTCCACTTT.

In DNA, the CDR3 is TGTGCCAGCAGCTCCGTAGCGGGTAGCACAGATACGCAGTATTTT. The encoded protein is CASSSVAGSTDTQYF. This rearrangement joins TRBV7-2 to TRBJ2-3, with TRBD2 matching 7 bases. CDR1 and CDR2 (germline): SGHTA, FQGNSA. The CDR3 is 15 residues long. Losses at the gene ends were 4 bases for V and 0 bases for J; bases not matched to a gene: 4. Using reference TRBV7-2 and TRBJ2-3 for the parts outside the CDR3, the full variable domain is GAGVSQSPSNKVTEKGKDVELRCDPISGHTALYWYRQSLGQGLEFLIYFQGNSAPDKSGLPSDRFSAERTGGSVSTLTIQRTQQEDSAVYLCASSSVAGSTDTQYFGPGTRLTVL.

This sequence joins TRBV5-1 and TRBJ1-1; D is undetermined. This CDR3 region has 14 residues. The V gene's germline CDR1 is SGHRS and CDR2 YFSETQ. Trimming took off 0 bases at V and 4 bases at J, with 10 bases between the two ends. The CDR3 nucleotides are TGCGCCAGCAGCTTGGAGTACAGTTCCACTGAAGCTTTCTTT. It yields the protein CASSLEYSSTEAFF.

This clone was seen a handful of times. The chain has TRBV5-6 and TRBJ1-2; tentatively, D is TRBD1 (6 bases). Between the trimmed V and J ends, which lost 3 bases and 7 bases, there was a span of 16 bases. CDR1 SGHDT and CDR2 YYEEEE come from the germline V gene. The CDR3 is made up of 14 amino acids. CDR3 loop: CASSSGHVQSGYTF. Written as DNA, the CDR3 is TGTGCCAGCAGCTCGGGACACGTCCAAAGTGGCTACACCTTC.

V gene TRBV27 combines with J gene TRBJ2-2; D remains ambiguous. Per the germline V gene, CDR1 is MNHEY and CDR2 is SMNVEV (reference sequence). V dropped 5 bases and J dropped 2 bases, with 6 bases sitting between them. The length of the CDR3 is 13 residues. The CDR3 protein is CASSRLNTGELFF. The CDR3 DNA sequence: TGTGCCAGCAGTCGTCTTAACACCGGGGAGCTGTTTTTT.

This rearrangement joins TRBV2 to TRBJ1-2, with a tentative D call TRBD1 (5 bases). V dropped 10 bases and J dropped 1 base, with 10 bases sitting between them. Germline V gene lookup returns CDR1 SNHLY and CDR2 FYNNEI. This CDR3 region has 12 residues. CDR3 protein: CANRGVNYGYTF. For the CDR3, the DNA is TGTGCCAACCGGGGGGTTAACTATGGCTACACCTTC.

V usage is TRBV20-1 and J usage is TRBJ2-1; D might be TRBD2 (5 bases). Looked up from germline, CDR1 is DFQATT and CDR2 is SNEGSKA (reference sequence). V lost 3 bases, J lost 3 bases, and 12 bases lay in between. The CDR3 loop spans 14 amino acids. The CDR3 nucleotides are TGCAGTGCTAGTCTTGAGGGAAGCTACAATGAGCAGTTCTTC. As protein: CSASLEGSYNEQFF.

This clone was counted once. The rearrangement links TRBV24-1 to TRBJ2-2, with D perhaps TRBD1 (5 bases). The V end lost 7 bases, the J end lost 0 bases, and 8 bases lay between the germline ends. Germline V gene sequence: CDR1 KGHDR, CDR2 SFDVKD. The length of the CDR3 is 14 residues. CDR3 protein: CATRGQPNTGELFF. CDR3 nucleotides: TGTGCCACCAGAGGACAACCGAACACCGGGGAGCTGTTTTTT.

The chain is built from TRBV7-3 and TRBJ2-3, with a weak D call TRBD2 (5 bases). Trimming left V 0 bases short and J 0 bases short, with 7 bases between. The CDR3 spans 15 residues. Germline values: CDR1 SGHTA, CDR2 FQGTGA. CDR3 in amino acids: CASSLTVASTDTQYF. The CDR3, as DNA: TGTGCCAGCAGCTTAACGGTAGCGAGCACAGATACGCAGTATTTT.

J is TRBJ2-6 and V is TRBV2; unclear D gene. V was cut by 6 bases and J by 0 bases, with 9 bases left in between. The CDR3 has 15 amino acids. From germline, CDR1 is SNHLY and CDR2 FYNNEI. The CDR3: CASSEQSSGANVLTF. The CDR3 nucleotides read TGTGCCAGCAGCGAACAGTCCTCTGGGGCCAACGTCCTGACTTTC.

In this sample, this clone turned up a few times. The rearrangement links TRBV6-2 or TRBV6-3 to TRBJ1-6; 10 positions agree with TRBD1. Looked up from germline, CDR1 is MNHEY and CDR2 is SVGEGT. The CDR3 runs 13 residues. V lost 5 bases, J lost 8 bases, and 0 bases stayed unmatched. Written as DNA, the CDR3 is TGTGCCAGCAGTGGACAGGGGGATTCACCCCTCCACTTT. It translates to CASSGQGDSPLHF.

The rearrangement uses TRBV2 and TRBJ2-5; no clear D gene. V lost 5 bases and J 4 bases, leaving 11 bases between the germline ends. The CDR3 length is 13 residues. The V gene's germline CDR1 is SNHLY and CDR2 FYNNEI. CDR3 amino acids: CASSNILRETQYF. DNA for the CDR3: TGTGCCAGCAGTAACATTCTCCGAGAGACCCAGTACTTC.

This clone was counted once. The CDR3 DNA is TGTGCTAGTGGTTTTCTCCGACAGGGTACCACGAACACCGGGGAGCTGTTTTTT. Its translation is CASGFLRQGTTNTGELFF. The rearrangement uses TRBV12-5 and TRBJ2-2; 7 bases are shared with TRBD1. The CDR3 is 18 residues long. Germline V gene lookup returns CDR1 LGHNT and CDR2 FRNRAP. Trimming cost V 3 bases and J 0 bases; bases outside gene matches: 10.

The gene calls are TRBV5-4 and TRBJ2-5, with 8 bases fitting TRBD2. The CDR3 totals 14 residues. Losses at the gene ends were 5 bases for V and 5 bases for J; bases not matched to a gene: 8. The germline V gene has CDR1 SGHNT and CDR2 YYREEE (reference sequence). The CDR3 loop is CASRVAGPGETQYF. In DNA, the CDR3 is TGTGCCAGCAGGGTAGCGGGGCCAGGGGAGACCCAGTACTTC. Together with reference TRBV5-4 and TRBJ2-5, the CDR3 gives the full variable domain: ETGVTQSPTHLIKTRGQQVTLRCSSQSGHNTVSWYQQALGQGPQFIFQYYREEENGRGNFPPRFSGLQFPNYSSELNVNALELDDSALYLCASRVAGPGETQYFGPGTRLLVL.

The chain carries TRBV6-5 and TRBJ1-2; D is possibly TRBD1 (6 bases). CDR3 length: 14 residues. Trimming stripped 6 bases from V and 3 bases from J, with 14 bases between. Germline V CDR1 and CDR2: MNHEY, SVGAGI. The CDR3 reads CASRSVSGDYGYTF. Here the CDR3 DNA reads TGTGCCAGCAGATCGGTATCAGGGGACTATGGCTACACCTTC.

The V and J genes are TRBV21-1 and TRBJ2-3; the table's D call, TRBD2, was not checked against the DNA. TRBV21-1 is listed as a pseudogene. CDR3 length: 17 amino acids. The CDR3 DNA reads as TGTGCCAGCAGCATATGGTCCCGGGGGGGGTACACAGATACGCAGTATTTT. Its protein product is CASSIWSRGGYTDTQYF.

This clone was found a few times. This chain joins TRBV7-2 and TRBJ1-5; D uncertain. The CDR3 sequence is 16 residues long. Between the trimmed V and J ends, which lost 5 bases and 1 base, there was a span of 15 bases. In germline, CDR1 is SGHTA, CDR2 FQGNSA. The CDR3 reads CASSPRPGGSNQPQHF. The CDR3 nucleotides read TGTGCCAGCAGCCCTAGGCCAGGAGGGAGCAATCAGCCCCAGCATTTT.

This clone was recorded once. This rearrangement joins TRBV3-1 (or the pseudogene TRBV3-2) to TRBJ1-2, with 8 bases aligning to TRBD1. This CDR3 is built from 16 residues. The germline CDR1 and CDR2 sequences are LGHDT and YNNKEL (reference sequence). After removal of 2 bases from V and 4 bases from J, the junction contained 9 bases not matched to a gene. The CDR3 bases are TGTGCCAGCAGCCAAAGTTCCCGGACAGGGCTCTATGGCTACACCTTC. The encoded protein is CASSQSSRTGLYGYTF.

J is TRBJ1-1 and V is TRBV28; the D gene is possibly TRBD1 (5 bases). The CDR3 is made up of 14 amino acids. Germline values: CDR1 MDHEN, CDR2 SYDVKM. Trimming stripped 3 bases from V and 5 bases from J, with 13 bases between. The CDR3 coding sequence is TGTGCCAGCAGTTTGGGGGGTGTTGGGACTGAAGCTTTCTTT. Amino acids: CASSLGGVGTEAFF. Full variable domain (rest looked up from reference TRBV28 and TRBJ1-1): DVKVTQSSRYLVKRTGEKVFLECVQDMDHENMFWYRQDPGLGLRLIYFSYDVKMKEKGDIPEGYSVSREKKERFSLILESASTNQTSMYLCASSLGGVGTEAFFGQGTRLTVV.

The chain is built from TRBV15 and TRBJ1-4; the match to TRBD1 covers 7 bases. V trimming: 1 base; J trimming: 6 bases; junction bases outside the gene matches: 8. Germline-derived CDR1 and CDR2 are LNHNV and YYDKDF (reference sequence). This CDR3 comprises 16 residues. CDR3 nucleotides: TGTGCCACCAGCAGAGGTGGACAGGCCGTAGATGAAAAACTGTTTTTT. This sequence encodes CATSRGGQAVDEKLFF.

This clone has just one count. The chain recombines TRBV4-1 with TRBJ2-5; a weak D match, TRBD1 (6 bases). Germline assignment: CDR1 MGHRA and CDR2 YSYEKL. CDR3 length equals 14 residues. The germline V and J ends were trimmed by 3 bases and 4 bases, with 12 bases remaining between them. The CDR3 sequence: CASSHTGNGETQYF. CDR3 nucleotides: TGCGCCAGCAGCCACACAGGGAACGGAGAGACCCAGTACTTC.

The chain combines TRBV7-9 with TRBJ2-3, with a possible D match to TRBD2 (5 bases). CDR3 length: 13 amino acids. Trimming removed 3 bases at V and 6 bases at J, with 10 bases between. In germline, CDR1 is SEHNR, CDR2 FQNEAQ (reference sequence). This chain's CDR3 is CASSLGVGDTQYF. CDR3 coding DNA: TGTGCCAGCAGCTTGGGAGTTGGGGATACGCAGTATTTT. The variable domain in full, with the rest retrieved from reference TRBV7-9 and TRBJ2-3, is DTGVSQNPRHKITKRGQNVTFRCDPISEHNRLYWYRQTLGQGPEFLTYFQNEAQLEKSRLLSDRFSAERPKGSFSTLEIQRTEQGDSAMYLCASSLGVGDTQYFGPGTRLTVL.

This chain connects TRBV19 to TRBJ2-7; TRBD1 matches 9 bases. V lost 5 bases, J lost 5 bases, and 13 bases stayed unmatched. The CDR3 runs 16 residues. The germline CDR1 and CDR2 sequences are LNHDA and SQIVND (reference sequence). The chain's CDR3 is CASSPTGGAISNEQYF. Here the CDR3 DNA reads TGTGCCAGTAGTCCGACAGGGGGTGCGATAAGTAACGAGCAGTACTTC.

The gene calls are TRBV9 and TRBJ2-3, with D possibly matching TRBD1 (6 bases). CDR1 is SGDLS and CDR2 is YYNGEE in the germline V gene. CDR3 length: 14 residues. V was pared by 5 bases and J by 4 bases, with 14 bases between. The CDR3 DNA is TGTGCCAGCAGTTTCTCAGGGGTCGCAGATACGCAGTATTTT. Residues: CASSFSGVADTQYF.

CDR3 DNA: TGCGCCAGCAGTTGGACAGGGGAAACTAACTATGGCTACACCTTC. Its protein product is CASSWTGETNYGYTF. V is TRBV5-1 and J is TRBJ1-2; 9 nucleotides match TRBD1. CDR3 size: 15 residues. V lost 5 bases, J lost 0 bases, and 5 bases stayed unmatched. In germline, CDR1 is SGHRS, CDR2 YFSETQ. Together with reference TRBV5-1 and TRBJ1-2, the CDR3 gives the full variable domain: KAGVTQTPRYLIKTRGQQVTLSCSPISGHRSVSWYQQTPGQGLQFLFEYFSETQRNKGNFPGRFSGRQFSNSRSEMNVSTLELGDSALYLCASSWTGETNYGYTFGSGTRLTVV.